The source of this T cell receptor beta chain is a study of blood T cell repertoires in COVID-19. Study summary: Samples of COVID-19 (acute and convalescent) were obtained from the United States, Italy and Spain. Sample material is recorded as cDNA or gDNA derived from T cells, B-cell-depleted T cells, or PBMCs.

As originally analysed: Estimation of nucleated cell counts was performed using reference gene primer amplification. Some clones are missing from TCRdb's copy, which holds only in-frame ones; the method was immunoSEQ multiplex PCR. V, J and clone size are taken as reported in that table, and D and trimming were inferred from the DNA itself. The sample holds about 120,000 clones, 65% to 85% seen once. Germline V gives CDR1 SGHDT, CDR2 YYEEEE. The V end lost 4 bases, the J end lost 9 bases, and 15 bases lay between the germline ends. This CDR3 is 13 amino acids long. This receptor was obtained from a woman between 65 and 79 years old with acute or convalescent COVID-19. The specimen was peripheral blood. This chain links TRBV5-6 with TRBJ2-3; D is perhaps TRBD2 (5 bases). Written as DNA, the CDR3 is TGTGCCAGCAGCGGGTCGGGGTCTTCAACGCAGTATTTT. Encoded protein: CASSGSGSSTQYF.